The source of this T cell receptor (beta chain) is a study of graft-versus-host responses after intestinal transplantation. Across the whole study: Each recipient received a multivisceral, liver-intestinal, or isolated intestinal graft. Notes on the study in general: Patients who carried graft-donor T cell macrochimerism also had high graft-versus-host to host-versus-graft clonal ratios in their allografts.

With regard to this clone: Antigen: not known.

The repertoire was sequenced with immunoSEQ multiplex PCR; TCRdb's copy has only in-frame clones and lacks some. The data show 75,000 to 100,000 clones, with 75% to 95% seen just once and more than 0.15% held by the top ten. Germline V gene data show CDR1 as MDHEN and CDR2 as SYDVKM. The CDR3 totals 12 residues. V was shortened by 4 bases and J by 4 bases, with 7 bases between the two germline ends. The sample was unstimulated CD4+ T cells sorted from spleen or lymph node cells, taken before transplant. The chain links TRBV28 to TRBJ1-2; D gene unclear. This receptor was obtained from a human donor who was the organ donor for an intestinal transplant. Here the CDR3 reads CASSSAGYGYTF. For the CDR3, the DNA is TGTGCCAGCAGTTCGGCAGGCTATGGCTACACCTTC.